This entry lists 10 T cell receptor beta chains sequenced from one sample in a study of radiation and T cells in renal cell carcinoma. This table comes from immunoSEQ multiplex PCR, and its TCRdb copy is limited to in-frame clones, with some not included. This sample has about 140,000 clones, with around four fifths found just once. Time point described: baseline pretreatment blood. The treatment denotes: 15 Gy SBRT to primary tumor, nephrectomy 4 weeks later. Sequencing was performed on blood, taken from a patient whose treatment included radiotherapy and nephrectomy. The source of these receptors is a woman aged 50 to 60 with renal cell carcinoma.

The chain employs TRBV6-5 and TRBJ1-2; no clear D. The CDR3 contains 13 residues. V lost 10 bases and J lost 1, with 13 bases in between. From germline, CDR1 is MNHEY and CDR2 SVGAGI. CDR3 sequence reads: CATRGPLNYGYTF. CDR3 bases: TGTGCCACTCGCGGTCCCCTTAACTATGGCTACACCTTC.

The gene calls are TRBV7-3 and TRBJ2-7, with 9 bases identical to TRBD1. V gave up 8 bases and J gave up 7 bases; unmatched junction bases: 6. In germline, CDR1 is SGHTA, CDR2 FQGTGA. CDR3 length: 12 amino acids. The CDR3 DNA follows: TGTGCCAGCCGGACAGGGGTAATGGAGCAGTACTTC. It specifies CASRTGVMEQYF.

J is TRBJ2-3 and V is TRBV27; D gene unclear. V lost 2 bases and J lost 7, with 13 bases in between. Germline lookup yields CDR1 MNHEY and CDR2 SMNVEV (reference sequence). CDR3 size: 14 residues. CDR3 bases: TGTGCCAGCAGTTTAAGCAGAAACCATTATACGCAGTATTTT. Translated, it gives CASSLSRNHYTQYF.

This chain joins TRBV27 and TRBJ2-6; tentatively, D is TRBD2 (5 bases). Looked up from germline, CDR1 is MNHEY and CDR2 is SMNVEV (reference sequence). There are 21 residues in the CDR3. Trimming pared 4 bases from V and 2 bases from J, leaving 27 bases between. Here the CDR3 reads CASSSSRGRRPPHPGANVLTF. CDR3 nucleotides: TGTGCCAGCAGTTCGTCAAGAGGGCGGAGGCCCCCCCACCCTGGGGCCAACGTCCTGACTTTC. The full variable domain, in which reference TRBV27 and TRBJ2-6 provide the parts outside the CDR3, is EAQVTQNPRYLITVTGKKLTVTCSQNMNHEYMSWYRQDPGLGLRQIYYSMNVEVTDKGDVPEGYKVSRKEKRNFPLILESPSPNQTSLYFCASSSSRGRRPPHPGANVLTFGAGSRLTVL.

This chain links TRBV7-2 with TRBJ2-5; TRBD2 agrees at 8 bases. In germline, CDR1 is SGHTA, CDR2 FQGNSA. The CDR3 has 15 amino acids. With 1 base clipped from V and 2 bases from J, the junction kept 3 bases outside the gene matches. The CDR3 nucleotides are TGTGCCAGCAGCTTAGATCGGGGGGGGCAAGAGACCCAGTACTTC. It specifies CASSLDRGGQETQYF.

The V and J genes are TRBV5-6 and TRBJ1-2; a possible D gene is TRBD1 (5 bases). CDR1 and CDR2 from the germline V gene are SGHDT and YYEEEE. The CDR3 consists of 12 residues. Trimming cost V 4 bases and J 8 bases, with 12 bases left between them. In nucleotides, the CDR3 is TGTGCCAGCAGCGCAGGGATTACGGGCTACACCTTC. This encodes CASSAGITGYTF.

The chain is built from TRBV4-3 and TRBJ2-5, with TRBD2 identical over 10 bases. The CDR3 spans 16 residues. V lost 1 base to trimming and J lost 5 bases; unmatched junction nucleotides: 7. CDR1 and CDR2 from the germline V gene are LGHNA and YSLEER. The CDR3 loop reads CASSQGWTSGAETQYF. Here the CDR3 DNA reads TGCGCCAGCAGCCAAGGATGGACTAGCGGAGCGGAGACCCAGTACTTC.

CDR3 loop: CASRTESSYNSPLHF. Written as DNA, the CDR3 is TGTGCCAGCAGGACGGAGAGCTCCTATAATTCACCCCTCCACTTT. The chain links TRBV6-6 to TRBJ1-6; D gene uncertain. The germline V gene has CDR1 MNHNY and CDR2 SVGAGI (reference sequence). Trimming shortened V by 6 bases and J by 0 bases, and 9 bases separated the two germline ends. The CDR3 is 15 amino acids.

CDR3 bases: TGTGCCAGCAGTGACGGATCTGGGGCCAACGTCCTGACTTTC. Translated: CASSDGSGANVLTF. The rearrangement links TRBV25-1 to TRBJ2-6; D remains unclear. Germline CDR1 MGHDK, CDR2 SYGVNS. Trimming pared 3 bases from V and 1 base from J, leaving 4 bases between. CDR3 length: 14 residues.

This clone was detected once. This sequence joins TRBV6-5 and TRBJ1-2, with D unclear. The length of the CDR3 is 16 residues. Germline assignment: CDR1 MNHEY and CDR2 SVGAGI. Trimming took 4 bases from V and 3 from J, leaving 18 bases between them. CDR3 residues: CASSSSLTGRDYGYTF. The CDR3 nucleotides are TGTGCCAGCAGTTCCTCCTTAACGGGTAGGGACTATGGCTACACCTTC.